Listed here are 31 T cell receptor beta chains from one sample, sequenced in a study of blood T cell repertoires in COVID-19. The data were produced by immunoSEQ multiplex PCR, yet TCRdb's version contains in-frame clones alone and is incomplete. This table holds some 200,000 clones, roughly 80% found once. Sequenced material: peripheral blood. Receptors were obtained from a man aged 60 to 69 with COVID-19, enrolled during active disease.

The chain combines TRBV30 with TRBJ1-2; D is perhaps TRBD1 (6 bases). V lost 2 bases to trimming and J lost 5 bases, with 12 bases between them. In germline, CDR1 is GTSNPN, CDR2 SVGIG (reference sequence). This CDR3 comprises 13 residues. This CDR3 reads CAWSRTVSYGYTF. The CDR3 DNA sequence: TGTGCCTGGAGTAGGACAGTTTCATATGGCTACACCTTC.

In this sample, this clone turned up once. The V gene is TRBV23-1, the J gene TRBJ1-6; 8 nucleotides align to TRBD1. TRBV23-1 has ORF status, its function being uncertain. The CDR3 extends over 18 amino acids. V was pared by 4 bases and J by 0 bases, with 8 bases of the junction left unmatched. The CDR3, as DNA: TGCGCCAGCAGTCTACGCAGGACAGGGATCTCCTATAATTCACCCCTCCACTTT. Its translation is CASSLRRTGISYNSPLHF.

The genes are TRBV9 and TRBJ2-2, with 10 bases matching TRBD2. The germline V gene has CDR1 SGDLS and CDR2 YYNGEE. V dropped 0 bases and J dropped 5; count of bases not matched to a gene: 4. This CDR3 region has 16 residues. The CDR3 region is CASSVASGRHTGELFF. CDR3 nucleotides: TGTGCCAGCAGCGTAGCTAGCGGGAGACATACCGGGGAGCTGTTTTTT. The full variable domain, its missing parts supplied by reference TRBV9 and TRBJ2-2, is DSGVTQTPKHLITATGQRVTLRCSPRSGDLSVYWYQQSLDQGLQFLIQYYNGEERAKGNILERFSAQQFPDLHSELNLSSLELGDSALYFCASSVASGRHTGELFFGEGSRLTVL.

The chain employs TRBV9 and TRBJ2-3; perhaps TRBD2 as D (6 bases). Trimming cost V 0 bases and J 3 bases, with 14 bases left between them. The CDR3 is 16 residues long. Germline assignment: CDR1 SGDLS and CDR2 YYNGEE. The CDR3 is CASSVGRGTATDTQYF. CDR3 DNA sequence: TGTGCCAGCAGCGTAGGTCGGGGGACGGCTACAGATACGCAGTATTTT.

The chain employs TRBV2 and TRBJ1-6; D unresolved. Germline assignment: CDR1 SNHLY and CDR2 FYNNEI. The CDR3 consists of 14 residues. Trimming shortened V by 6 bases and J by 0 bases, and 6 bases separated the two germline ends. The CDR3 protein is CASSPSSYNSPLHF. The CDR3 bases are TGTGCCAGCAGCCCGAGCTCCTATAATTCACCCCTCCACTTT.

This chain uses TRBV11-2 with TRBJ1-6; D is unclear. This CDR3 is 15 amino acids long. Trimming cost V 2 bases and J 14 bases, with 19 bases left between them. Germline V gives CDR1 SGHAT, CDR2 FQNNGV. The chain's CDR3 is CASSLTGAGIGTLHF. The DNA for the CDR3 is TGTGCCAGCAGCTTAACGGGCGCGGGGATTGGGACCCTCCACTTT.

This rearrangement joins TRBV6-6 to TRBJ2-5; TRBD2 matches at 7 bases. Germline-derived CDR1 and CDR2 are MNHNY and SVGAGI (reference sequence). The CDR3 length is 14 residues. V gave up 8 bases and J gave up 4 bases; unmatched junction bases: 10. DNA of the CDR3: TGTGCCAGCCGGATGGGGGGGGTCGGAGAGACCCAGTACTTC. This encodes CASRMGGVGETQYF.

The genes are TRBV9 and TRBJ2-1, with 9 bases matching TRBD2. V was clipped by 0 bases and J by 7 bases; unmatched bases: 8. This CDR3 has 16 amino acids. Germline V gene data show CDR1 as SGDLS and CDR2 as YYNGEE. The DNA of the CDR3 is TGTGCCAGCAGCGTAGCTACGCGGGAGGGCCAGAATGAGCAGTTCTTC. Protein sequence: CASSVATREGQNEQFF.

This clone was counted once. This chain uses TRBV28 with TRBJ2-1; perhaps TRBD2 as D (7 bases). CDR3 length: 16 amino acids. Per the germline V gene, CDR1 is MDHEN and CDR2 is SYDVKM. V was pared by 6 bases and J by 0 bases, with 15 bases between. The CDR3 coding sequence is TGTGCCAGCAGAGGGGGTGGCGGGGGCTCCTACAATGAGCAGTTCTTC. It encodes CASRGGGGGSYNEQFF.

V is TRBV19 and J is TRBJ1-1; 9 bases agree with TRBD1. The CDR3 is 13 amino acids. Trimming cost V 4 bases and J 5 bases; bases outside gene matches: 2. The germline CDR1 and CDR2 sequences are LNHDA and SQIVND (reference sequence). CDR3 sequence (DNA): TGTGCCAGTAGTAGACAGGGGGATACTGAAGCTTTCTTT. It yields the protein CASSRQGDTEAFF. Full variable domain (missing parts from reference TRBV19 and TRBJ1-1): DGGITQSPKYLFRKEGQNVTLSCEQNLNHDAMYWYRQDPGQGLRLIYYSQIVNDFQKGDIAEGYSVSREKKESFPLTVTSAQKNPTAFYLCASSRQGDTEAFFGQGTRLTVV.

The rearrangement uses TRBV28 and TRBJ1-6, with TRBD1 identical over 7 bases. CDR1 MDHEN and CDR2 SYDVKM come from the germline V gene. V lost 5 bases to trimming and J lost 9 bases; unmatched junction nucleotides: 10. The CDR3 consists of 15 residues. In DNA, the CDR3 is TGTGCCAGCAGTGGCCGGGACAGAAGTTTTTCACCCCTCCACTTT. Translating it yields CASSGRDRSFSPLHF.

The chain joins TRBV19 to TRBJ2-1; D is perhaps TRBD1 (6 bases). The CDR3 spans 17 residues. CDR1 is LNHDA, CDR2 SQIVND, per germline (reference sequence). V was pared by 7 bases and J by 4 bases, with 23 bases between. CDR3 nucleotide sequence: TGTGCCAGTACCCAGACCCCAGGGGCAGCGCTGTACAATGAGCAGTTCTTC. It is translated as CASTQTPGAALYNEQFF.

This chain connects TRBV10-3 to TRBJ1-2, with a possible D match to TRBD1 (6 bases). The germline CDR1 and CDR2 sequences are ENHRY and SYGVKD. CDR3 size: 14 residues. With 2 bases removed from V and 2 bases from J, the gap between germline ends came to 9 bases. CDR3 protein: CAISEPTGNYGYTF. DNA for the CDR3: TGTGCCATCAGTGAGCCTACAGGGAACTATGGCTACACCTTC.

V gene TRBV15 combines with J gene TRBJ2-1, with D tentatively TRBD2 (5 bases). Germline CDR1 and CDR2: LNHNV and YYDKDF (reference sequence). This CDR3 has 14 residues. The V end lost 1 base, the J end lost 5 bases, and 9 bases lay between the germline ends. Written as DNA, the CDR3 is TGTGCCACCAGCAGAGTATTCGGGAACAATGAGCAGTTCTTC. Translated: CATSRVFGNNEQFF.

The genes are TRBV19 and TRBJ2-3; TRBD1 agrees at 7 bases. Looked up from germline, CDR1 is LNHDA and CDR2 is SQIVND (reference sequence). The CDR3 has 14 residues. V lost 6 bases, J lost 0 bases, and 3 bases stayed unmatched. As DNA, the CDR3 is TGTGCCAGTAGACCGACAGGGAGCACAGATACGCAGTATTTT. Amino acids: CASRPTGSTDTQYF.

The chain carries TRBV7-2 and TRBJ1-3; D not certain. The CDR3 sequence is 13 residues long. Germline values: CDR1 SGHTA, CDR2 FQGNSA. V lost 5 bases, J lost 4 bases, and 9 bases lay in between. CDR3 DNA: TGTGCCAGCAGCCTTAGTTGGGGAAACACCATATATTTT. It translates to CASSLSWGNTIYF.

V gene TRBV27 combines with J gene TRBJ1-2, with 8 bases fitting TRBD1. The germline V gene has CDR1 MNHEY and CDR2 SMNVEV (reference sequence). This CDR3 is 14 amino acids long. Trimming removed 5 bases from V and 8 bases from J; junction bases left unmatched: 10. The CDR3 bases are TGTGCCAGCAGTCCTAGGACAGGGCCCACCGGCTACACCTTC. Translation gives CASSPRTGPTGYTF.

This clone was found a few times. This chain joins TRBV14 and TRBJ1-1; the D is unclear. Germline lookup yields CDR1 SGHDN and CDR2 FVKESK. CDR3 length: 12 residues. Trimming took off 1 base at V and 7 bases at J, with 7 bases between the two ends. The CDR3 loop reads CASSQVEGEAFF. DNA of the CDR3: TGTGCCAGCAGCCAAGTTGAGGGTGAAGCTTTCTTT.

The CDR3 bases are TGTGCCAGCAGCTTCGGACAGGGGAGCACTGAAGCTTTCTTT. Residues: CASSFGQGSTEAFF. The chain joins TRBV9 to TRBJ1-1, with TRBD1 identical over 9 bases. This CDR3 comprises 14 residues. Germline V gives CDR1 SGDLS, CDR2 YYNGEE. V lost 4 bases, J lost 4 bases, and 5 bases stayed unmatched.

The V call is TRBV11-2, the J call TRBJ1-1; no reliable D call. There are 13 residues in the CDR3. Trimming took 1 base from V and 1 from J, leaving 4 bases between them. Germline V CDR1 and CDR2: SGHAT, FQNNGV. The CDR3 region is CASSLVRNTEAFF. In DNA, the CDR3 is TGTGCCAGCAGCTTAGTCCGGAACACTGAAGCTTTCTTT.

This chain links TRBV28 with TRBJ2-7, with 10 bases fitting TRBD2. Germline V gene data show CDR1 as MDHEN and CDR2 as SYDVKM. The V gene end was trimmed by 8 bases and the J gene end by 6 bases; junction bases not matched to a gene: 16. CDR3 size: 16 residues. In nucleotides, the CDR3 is TGTGCCAGCTCCGAGAGGCTAGCGGGAGTTGTGGGCGAGCAGTACTTC. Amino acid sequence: CASSERLAGVVGEQYF.

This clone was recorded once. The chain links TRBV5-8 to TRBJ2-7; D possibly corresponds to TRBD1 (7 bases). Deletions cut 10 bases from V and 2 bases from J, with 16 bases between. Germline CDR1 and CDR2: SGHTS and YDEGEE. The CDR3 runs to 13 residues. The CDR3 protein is CAGRNRGTYEQYF. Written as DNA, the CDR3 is TGTGCCGGGAGGAACAGGGGCACCTACGAGCAGTACTTC.

DNA for the CDR3: TGTGCCAGCAGCCCAACTTACGGCTACACCTTC. This codes for CASSPTYGYTF. The J gene is TRBJ1-2, the V gene TRBV7-9; the D is unclear. The CDR3 runs 11 residues. Trimming cost V 5 bases and J 8 bases, with 9 bases left between them. Germline V gene data show CDR1 as SEHNR and CDR2 as FQNEAQ (reference sequence).

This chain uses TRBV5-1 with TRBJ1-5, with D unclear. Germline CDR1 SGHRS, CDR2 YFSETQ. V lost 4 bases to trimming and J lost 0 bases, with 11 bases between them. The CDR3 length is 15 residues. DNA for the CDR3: TGCGCCAGCAGCCTGGGTGCGGCTAGCAATCAGCCCCAGCATTTT. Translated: CASSLGAASNQPQHF.

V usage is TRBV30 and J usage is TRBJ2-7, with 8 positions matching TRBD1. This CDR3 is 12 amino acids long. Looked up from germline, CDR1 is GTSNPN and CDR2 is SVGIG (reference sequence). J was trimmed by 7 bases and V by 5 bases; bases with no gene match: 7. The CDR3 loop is CAWGGQGGEQYF. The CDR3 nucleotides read TGTGCCTGGGGCGGACAGGGTGGTGAGCAGTACTTC.

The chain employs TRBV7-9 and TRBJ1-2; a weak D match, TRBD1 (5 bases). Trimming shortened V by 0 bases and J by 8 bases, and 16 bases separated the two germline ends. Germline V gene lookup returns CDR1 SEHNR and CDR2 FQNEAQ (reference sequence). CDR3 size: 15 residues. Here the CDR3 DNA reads TGTGCCAGCAGCTTAGCGCATGAGCGGGGGAAAGGCTACACCTTC. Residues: CASSLAHERGKGYTF.

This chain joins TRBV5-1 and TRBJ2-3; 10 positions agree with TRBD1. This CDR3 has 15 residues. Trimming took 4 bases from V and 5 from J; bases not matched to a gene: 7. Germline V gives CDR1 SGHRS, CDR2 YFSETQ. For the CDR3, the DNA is TGCGCCAGCAGCGACAGGGGGCGATACCTAGATACGCAGTATTTT. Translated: CASSDRGRYLDTQYF. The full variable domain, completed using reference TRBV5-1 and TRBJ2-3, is KAGVTQTPRYLIKTRGQQVTLSCSPISGHRSVSWYQQTPGQGLQFLFEYFSETQRNKGNFPGRFSGRQFSNSRSEMNVSTLELGDSALYLCASSDRGRYLDTQYFGPGTRLTVL.

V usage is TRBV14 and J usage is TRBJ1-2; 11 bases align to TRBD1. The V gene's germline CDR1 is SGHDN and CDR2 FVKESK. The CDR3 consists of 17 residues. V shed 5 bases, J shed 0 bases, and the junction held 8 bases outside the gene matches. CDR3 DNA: TGTGCCAGCAGCTTCCGGGACAGGGGGAATCCTAACTATGGCTACACCTTC. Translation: CASSFRDRGNPNYGYTF.

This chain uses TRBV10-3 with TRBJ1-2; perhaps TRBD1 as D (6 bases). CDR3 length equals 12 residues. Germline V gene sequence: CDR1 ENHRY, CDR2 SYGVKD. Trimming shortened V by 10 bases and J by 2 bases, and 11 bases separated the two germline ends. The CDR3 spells CATRGANYGYTF. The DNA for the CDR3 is TGTGCCACCAGGGGCGCGAACTATGGCTACACCTTC.

The chain's CDR3 is CASSLAGQGIRSPLHF. In nucleotides, the CDR3 is TGCGCCAGCAGCTTGGCAGGACAGGGGATAAGGTCACCCCTCCACTTT. The rearrangement uses TRBV5-1 and TRBJ1-6, with 9 bases identical to TRBD1. V trimming: 0 bases; J trimming: 10 bases; junction bases outside the gene matches: 8. Germline values: CDR1 SGHRS, CDR2 YFSETQ. The CDR3 length is 16 residues. The complete variable domain, with remaining parts taken from reference TRBV5-1 and TRBJ1-6, reads KAGVTQTPRYLIKTRGQQVTLSCSPISGHRSVSWYQQTPGQGLQFLFEYFSETQRNKGNFPGRFSGRQFSNSRSEMNVSTLELGDSALYLCASSLAGQGIRSPLHFGNGTRLTVT.

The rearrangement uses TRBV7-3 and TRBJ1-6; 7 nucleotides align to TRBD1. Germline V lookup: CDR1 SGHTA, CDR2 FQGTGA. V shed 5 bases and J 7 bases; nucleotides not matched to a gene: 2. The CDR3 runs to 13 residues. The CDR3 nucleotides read TGTGCCAGCAGCCAGACAGGGAATTCACCCCTCCACTTT. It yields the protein CASSQTGNSPLHF.